The clone carrying this TCR beta chain turned up a few times. V was pared by 4 bases and J by 5 bases, with 14 bases between. The CDR3 has 14 amino acids. Germline CDR1 is LGHNA and CDR2 is YNFKEQ. The time point here: patch test 1, 2 weeks after DPC sensitization. Specified treatment: therapeutic diphenylcyclopropenone sensitization with weekly scalp DPC. The library tagged individual cDNA molecules with unique molecular identifiers. TCRdb analysed the RACE reads with MiXCR anew, one entry per CDR3 protein. Of roughly 380,000 distinct CDR3 sequences in the sample, 4% to 5.5% were seen once. The record originates from a study of human T cells and chemical hapten exposure. At the level of the study: In the sensitization step, 2% DPC was placed on roughly 2 cm by roughly 2 cm of upper inner arm skin.

The sequencing here drew on whole blood, taken in connection with sensitization to the hapten diphenylcyclopropenone (DPC). The sequence came from a woman aged 45-60 years with alopecia areata. Some clones in this sample may be carry-over from other donors' samples. This sequence joins TRBV4-2 and TRBJ2-5; D gene uncertain. CDR3 DNA: TGTGCCAGCAGCCTCGAACTCAAAATGGAGACCCAGTACTTC. Translation gives CASSLELKMETQYF.